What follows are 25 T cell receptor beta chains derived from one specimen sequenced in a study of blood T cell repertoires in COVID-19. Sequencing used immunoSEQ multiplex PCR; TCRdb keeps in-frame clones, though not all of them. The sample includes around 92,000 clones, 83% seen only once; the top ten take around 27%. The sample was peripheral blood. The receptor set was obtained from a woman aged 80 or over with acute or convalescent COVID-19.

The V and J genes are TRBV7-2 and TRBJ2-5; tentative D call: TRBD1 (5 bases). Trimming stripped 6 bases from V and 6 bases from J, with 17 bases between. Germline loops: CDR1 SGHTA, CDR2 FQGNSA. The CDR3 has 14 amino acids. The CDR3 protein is CASRFQGGIKTQYF. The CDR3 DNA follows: TGTGCCAGCAGATTCCAGGGTGGAATAAAGACCCAGTACTTC.

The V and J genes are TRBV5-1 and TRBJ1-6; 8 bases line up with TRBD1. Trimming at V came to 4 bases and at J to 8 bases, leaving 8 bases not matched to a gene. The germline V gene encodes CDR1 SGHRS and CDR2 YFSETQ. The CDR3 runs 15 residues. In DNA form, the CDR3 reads TGCGCCAGCAGCGACCGGACAGGGAAGGATTCACCCCTCCACTTT. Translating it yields CASSDRTGKDSPLHF.

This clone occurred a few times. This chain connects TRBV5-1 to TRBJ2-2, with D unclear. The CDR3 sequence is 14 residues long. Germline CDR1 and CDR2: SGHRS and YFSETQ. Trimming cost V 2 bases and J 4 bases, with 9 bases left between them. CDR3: CASSFEPGTGELFF. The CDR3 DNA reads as TGCGCCAGCAGCTTTGAACCGGGCACCGGGGAGCTGTTTTTT.

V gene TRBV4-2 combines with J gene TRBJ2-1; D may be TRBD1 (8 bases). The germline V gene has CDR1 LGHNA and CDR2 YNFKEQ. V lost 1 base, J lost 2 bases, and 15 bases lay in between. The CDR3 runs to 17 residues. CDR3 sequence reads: CASSQGQQGGAYNEQFF. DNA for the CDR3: TGTGCCAGCAGCCAAGGACAACAGGGGGGGGCCTACAATGAGCAGTTCTTC.

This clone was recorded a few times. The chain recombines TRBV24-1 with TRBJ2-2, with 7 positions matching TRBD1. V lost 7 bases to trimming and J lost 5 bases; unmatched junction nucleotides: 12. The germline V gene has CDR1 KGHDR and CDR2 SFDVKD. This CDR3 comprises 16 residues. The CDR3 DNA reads TGTGCCACCAGGGAGAGAAGACAGGGAGATACCGGGGAGCTGTTTTTT. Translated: CATRERRQGDTGELFF.

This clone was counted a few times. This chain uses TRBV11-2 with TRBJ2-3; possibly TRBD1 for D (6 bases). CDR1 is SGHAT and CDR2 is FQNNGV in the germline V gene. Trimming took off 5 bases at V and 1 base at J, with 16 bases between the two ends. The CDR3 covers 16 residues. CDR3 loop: CASSQNRVAGTDTQYF. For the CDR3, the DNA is TGTGCCAGCAGCCAGAACAGGGTTGCCGGCACAGATACGCAGTATTTT.

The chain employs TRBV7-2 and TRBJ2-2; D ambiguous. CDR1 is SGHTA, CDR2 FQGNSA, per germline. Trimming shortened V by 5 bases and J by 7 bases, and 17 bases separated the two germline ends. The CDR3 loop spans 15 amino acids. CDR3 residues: CASSPMLANLGELFF. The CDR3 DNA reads TGTGCCAGCAGCCCCATGTTGGCCAACCTCGGGGAGCTGTTTTTT.

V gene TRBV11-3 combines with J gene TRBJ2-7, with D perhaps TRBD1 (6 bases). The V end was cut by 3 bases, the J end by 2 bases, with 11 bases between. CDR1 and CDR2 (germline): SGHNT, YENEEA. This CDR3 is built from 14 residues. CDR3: CASSLSGQPYEQYF. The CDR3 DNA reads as TGTGCCAGCAGCTTGTCGGGACAACCCTACGAGCAGTACTTC.

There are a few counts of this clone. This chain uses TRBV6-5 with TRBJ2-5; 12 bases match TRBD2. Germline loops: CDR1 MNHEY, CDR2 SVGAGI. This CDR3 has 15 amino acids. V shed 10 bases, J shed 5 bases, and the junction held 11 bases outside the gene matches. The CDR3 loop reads CATVDGTSGRETQYF. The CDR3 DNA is TGTGCCACCGTCGATGGAACTAGCGGGAGGGAGACCCAGTACTTC.

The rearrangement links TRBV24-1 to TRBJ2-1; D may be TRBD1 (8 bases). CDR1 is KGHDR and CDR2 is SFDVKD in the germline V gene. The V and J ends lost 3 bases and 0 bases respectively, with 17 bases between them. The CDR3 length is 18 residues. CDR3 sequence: CATSDQGAGVDSYNEQFF. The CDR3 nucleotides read TGTGCCACCAGTGATCAGGGGGCGGGAGTCGACTCCTACAATGAGCAGTTCTTC.

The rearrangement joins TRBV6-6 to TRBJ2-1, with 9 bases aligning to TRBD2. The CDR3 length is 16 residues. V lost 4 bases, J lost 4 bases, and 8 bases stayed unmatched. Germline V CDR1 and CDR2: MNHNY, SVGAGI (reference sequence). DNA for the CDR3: TGTGCCAGCAGTTCGGGTCGACTAGCGGCTTACAATGAGCAGTTCTTC. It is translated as CASSSGRLAAYNEQFF.

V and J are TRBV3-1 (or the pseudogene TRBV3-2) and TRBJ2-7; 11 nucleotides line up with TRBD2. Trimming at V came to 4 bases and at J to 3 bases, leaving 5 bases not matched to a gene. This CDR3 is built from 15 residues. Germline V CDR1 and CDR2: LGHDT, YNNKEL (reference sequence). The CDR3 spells CASSLQTSGIYEQYF. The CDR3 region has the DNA TGTGCCAGCAGCCTCCAGACTAGCGGGATCTACGAGCAGTACTTC.

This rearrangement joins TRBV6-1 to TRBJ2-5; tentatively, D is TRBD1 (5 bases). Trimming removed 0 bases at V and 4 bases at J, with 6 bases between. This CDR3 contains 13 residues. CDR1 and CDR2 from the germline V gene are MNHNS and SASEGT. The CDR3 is CASSEAGAETQYF. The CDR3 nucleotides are TGTGCCAGCAGTGAAGCAGGGGCAGAGACCCAGTACTTC.

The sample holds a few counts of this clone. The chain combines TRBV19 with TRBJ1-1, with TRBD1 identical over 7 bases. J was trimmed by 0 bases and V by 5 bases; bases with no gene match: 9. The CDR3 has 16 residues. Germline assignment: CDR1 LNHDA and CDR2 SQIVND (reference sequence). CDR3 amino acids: CASSSTGEVMNTEAFF. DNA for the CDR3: TGTGCCAGTAGTTCTACAGGGGAGGTCATGAACACTGAAGCTTTCTTT.

The CDR3 nucleotides read TGTGCCAGTAGTATAGCGGGGGCGGGAGCTACCTACGAGCAGTACTTC. It translates to CASSIAGAGATYEQYF. The V gene is TRBV19, the J gene TRBJ2-7; tentative D call: TRBD2 (7 bases). Germline V lookup: CDR1 LNHDA, CDR2 SQIVND (reference sequence). Deletions cut 1 base from V and 2 bases from J, with 15 bases between. The length of the CDR3 is 16 residues.

CDR3 bases: TGTGCCATTCGACAGGGGCCGGCCTACGAGCAGTACTTC. It is translated as CAIRQGPAYEQYF. The gene calls are TRBV10-3 and TRBJ2-7, with 8 bases fitting TRBD1. Germline CDR1 ENHRY, CDR2 SYGVKD. Losses at the gene ends were 9 bases for V and 2 bases for J; bases not matched to a gene: 6. The CDR3 has 13 residues.

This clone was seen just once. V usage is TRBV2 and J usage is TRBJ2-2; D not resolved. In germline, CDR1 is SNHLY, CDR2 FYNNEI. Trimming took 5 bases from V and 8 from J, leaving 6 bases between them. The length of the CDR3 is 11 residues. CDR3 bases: TGTGCCAGCAGTAGAGGAGGGGAGCTGTTTTTT. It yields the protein CASSRGGELFF.

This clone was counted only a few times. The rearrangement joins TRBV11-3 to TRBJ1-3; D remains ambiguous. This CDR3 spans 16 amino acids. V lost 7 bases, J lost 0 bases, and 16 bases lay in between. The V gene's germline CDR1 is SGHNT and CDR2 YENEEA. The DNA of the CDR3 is TGTGCCAGCACCAGAGCGAGACGGATCTCTGGAAACACCATATATTTT. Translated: CASTRARRISGNTIYF.

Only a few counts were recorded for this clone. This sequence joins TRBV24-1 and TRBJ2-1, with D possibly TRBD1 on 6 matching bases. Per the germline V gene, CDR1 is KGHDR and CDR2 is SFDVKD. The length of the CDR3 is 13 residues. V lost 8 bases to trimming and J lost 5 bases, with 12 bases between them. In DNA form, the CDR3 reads TGTGCCACCACGGCAGGGGCGAACAATGAGCAGTTCTTC. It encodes CATTAGANNEQFF.

The CDR3 DNA reads TGTGCCAGCAGCCAATCGGGGGGGGGCTCCTACAATGAGCAGTTCTTC. Translation gives CASSQSGGGSYNEQFF. The V call is TRBV14, the J call TRBJ2-1, with 8 bases matching TRBD2. Trimming took 2 bases from V and 0 from J; bases not matched to a gene: 3. Germline V gene data show CDR1 as SGHDN and CDR2 as FVKESK. The CDR3 spans 16 residues.

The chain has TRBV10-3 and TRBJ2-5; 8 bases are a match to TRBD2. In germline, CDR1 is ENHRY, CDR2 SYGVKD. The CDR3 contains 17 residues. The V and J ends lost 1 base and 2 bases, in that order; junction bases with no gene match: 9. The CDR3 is CAISEFPPGLEQETQYF. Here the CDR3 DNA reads TGTGCCATCAGTGAGTTTCCCCCGGGACTAGAGCAAGAGACCCAGTACTTC.

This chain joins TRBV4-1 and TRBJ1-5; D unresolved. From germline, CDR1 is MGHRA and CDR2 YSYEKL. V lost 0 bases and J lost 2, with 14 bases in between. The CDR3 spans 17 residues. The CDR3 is CASSQDEVYRGNQPQHF. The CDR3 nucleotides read TGCGCCAGCAGCCAAGATGAGGTATATCGTGGCAATCAGCCCCAGCATTTT.

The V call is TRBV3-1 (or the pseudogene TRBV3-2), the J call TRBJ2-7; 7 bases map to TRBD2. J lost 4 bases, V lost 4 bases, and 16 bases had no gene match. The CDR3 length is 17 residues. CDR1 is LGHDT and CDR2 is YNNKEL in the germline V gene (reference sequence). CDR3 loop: CASSPLSGGHAGYEQYF. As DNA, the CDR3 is TGTGCCAGCAGCCCGCTGTCGGGAGGTCATGCAGGGTACGAGCAGTACTTC.

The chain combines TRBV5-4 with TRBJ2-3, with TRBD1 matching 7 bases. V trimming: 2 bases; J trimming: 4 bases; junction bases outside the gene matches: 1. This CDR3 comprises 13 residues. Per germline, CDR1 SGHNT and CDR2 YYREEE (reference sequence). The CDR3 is CASSLGGSDTQYF. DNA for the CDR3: TGTGCCAGCAGCTTAGGGGGCTCAGATACGCAGTATTTT.

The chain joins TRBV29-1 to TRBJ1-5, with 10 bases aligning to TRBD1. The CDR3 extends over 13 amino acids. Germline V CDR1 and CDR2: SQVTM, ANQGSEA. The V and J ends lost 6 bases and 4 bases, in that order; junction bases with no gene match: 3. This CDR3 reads CSVGQGRNQPQHF. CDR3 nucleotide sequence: TGCAGCGTGGGACAGGGGCGGAATCAGCCCCAGCATTTT. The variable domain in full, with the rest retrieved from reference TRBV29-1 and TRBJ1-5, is SAVISQKPSRDICQRGTSLTIQCQVDSQVTMMFWYRQQPGQSLTLIATANQGSEATYESGFVIDKFPISRPNLTFSTLTVSNMSPEDSSIYLCSVGQGRNQPQHFGDGTRLSIL.